The clone carrying this T cell receptor beta chain was observed at least ten times. Its antigen is as yet unknown. Unique molecular identifiers were in the cDNA, with template-switch universal primer binding. TCRdb ran MiXCR on the 5' RACE reads and lists one entry per CDR3 protein. The table lists about 500,000 distinct CDR3 sequences, roughly an eighth of them singletons. This entry belongs to a study of identical twins. Findings of the study overall: Cord blood beta clonotypes present at high abundance carried fewer insertions; no such pattern appeared in memory repertoires.

From germline, CDR1 is SGHTA and CDR2 FQGNSA. This CDR3 is 13 amino acids long. The V gene lost 2 bases and the J gene lost 6 bases, with 7 bases spanning the gap. The data were also submitted as part of a second study, on yellow fever vaccine responses in identical twins.

The chain couples TRBV7-2 to TRBJ2-2; D is ambiguous. The sample taken for sequencing was CD4+ T cells sorted from blood. This receptor was identified in a woman aged 18-29 years in good health. The CDR3 DNA reads TGTGCCAGCAGCTTATCAGGCCCCGGGGAGCTGTTTTTT. It specifies CASSLSGPGELFF. Full variable domain (outside the CDR3, taken from reference TRBV7-2 and TRBJ2-2): GAGVSQSPSNKVTEKGKDVELRCDPISGHTALYWYRQSLGQGLEFLIYFQGNSAPDKSGLPSDRFSAERTGGSVSTLTIQRTQQEDSAVYLCASSLSGPGELFFGEGSRLTVL.